The TCR beta chain described here comes from a study of blood T cell repertoires in COVID-19. In the study overall: Samples came from the United States, Italy and Spain, spanning acute and convalescent COVID-19.

As originally analysed: The authors estimated nucleated cell counts from reference gene primer amplification. Here immunoSEQ multiplex PCR was the method, and the copy in TCRdb shows in-frame clones only, minus some. The V and J calls and the clone size are those of that table, but D and trimming were determined from the DNA. The sample contains approximately 380,000 clones, about 89% of which appear only once. Germline lookup yields CDR1 MNHNS and CDR2 SASEGT. The CDR3 extends over 16 amino acids. V lost 2 bases and J 0 bases, leaving 11 bases between the germline ends. Material: PBMCs or T cells enriched from blood (not recorded which). This receptor was obtained from a middle-aged woman who had been exposed to COVID-19. V is TRBV6-1 and J is TRBJ1-3; D uncertain. The CDR3: CASSERRIYSGNTIYF. The CDR3 DNA is TGTGCCAGCAGTGAAAGGCGGATTTACTCTGGAAACACCATATATTTT.